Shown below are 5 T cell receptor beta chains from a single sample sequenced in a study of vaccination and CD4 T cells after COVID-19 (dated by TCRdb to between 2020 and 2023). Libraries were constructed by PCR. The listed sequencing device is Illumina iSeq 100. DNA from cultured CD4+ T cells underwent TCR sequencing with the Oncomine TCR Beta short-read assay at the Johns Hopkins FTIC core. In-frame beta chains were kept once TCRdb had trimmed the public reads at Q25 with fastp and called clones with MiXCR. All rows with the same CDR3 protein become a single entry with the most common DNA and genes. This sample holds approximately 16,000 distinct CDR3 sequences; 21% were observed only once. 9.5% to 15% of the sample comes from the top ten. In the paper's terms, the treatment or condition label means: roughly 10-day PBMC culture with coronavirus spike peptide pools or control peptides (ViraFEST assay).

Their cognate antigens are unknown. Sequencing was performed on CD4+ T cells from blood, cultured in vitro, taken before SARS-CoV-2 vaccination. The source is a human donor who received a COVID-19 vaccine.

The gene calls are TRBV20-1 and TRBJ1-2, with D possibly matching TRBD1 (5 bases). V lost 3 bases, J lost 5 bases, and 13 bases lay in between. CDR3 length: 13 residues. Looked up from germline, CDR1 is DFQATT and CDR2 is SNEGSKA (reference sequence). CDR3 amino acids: CSARVGPRYGYTF. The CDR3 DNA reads TGCAGTGCTAGGGTGGGACCCAGGTATGGCTACACCTTC.

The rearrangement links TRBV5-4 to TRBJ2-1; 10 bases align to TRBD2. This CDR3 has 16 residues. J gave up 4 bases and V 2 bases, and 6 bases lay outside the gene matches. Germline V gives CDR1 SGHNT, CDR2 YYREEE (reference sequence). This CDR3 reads CASSFPPSGGYNEQFF. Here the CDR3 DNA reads TGTGCCAGCAGCTTCCCCCCTAGCGGGGGATACAATGAGCAGTTCTTC.

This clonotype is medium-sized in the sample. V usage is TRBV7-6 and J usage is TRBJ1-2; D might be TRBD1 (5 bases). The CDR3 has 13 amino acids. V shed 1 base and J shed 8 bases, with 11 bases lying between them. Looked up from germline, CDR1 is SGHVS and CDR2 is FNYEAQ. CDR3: CASSLVRGEGYTF. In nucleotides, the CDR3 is TGTGCCAGCAGCTTAGTCAGAGGGGAGGGCTACACCTTC.

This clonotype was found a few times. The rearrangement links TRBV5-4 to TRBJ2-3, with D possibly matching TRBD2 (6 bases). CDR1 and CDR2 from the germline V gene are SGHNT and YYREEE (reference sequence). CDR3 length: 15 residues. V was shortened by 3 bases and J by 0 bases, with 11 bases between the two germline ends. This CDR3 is CASSYQSGSTDTQYF. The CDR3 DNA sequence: TGTGCCAGCAGCTACCAGAGCGGGAGCACAGATACGCAGTATTTT. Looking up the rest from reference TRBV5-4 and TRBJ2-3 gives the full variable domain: ETGVTQSPTHLIKTRGQQVTLRCSSQSGHNTVSWYQQALGQGPQFIFQYYREEENGRGNFPPRFSGLQFPNYSSELNVNALELDDSALYLCASSYQSGSTDTQYFGPGTRLTVL.

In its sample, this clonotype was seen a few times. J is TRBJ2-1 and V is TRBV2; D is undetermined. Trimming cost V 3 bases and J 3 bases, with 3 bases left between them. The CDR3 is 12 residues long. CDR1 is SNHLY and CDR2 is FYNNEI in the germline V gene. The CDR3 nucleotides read TGTGCCAGCAGTGACGGCTACAATGAGCAGTTCTTC. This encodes CASSDGYNEQFF. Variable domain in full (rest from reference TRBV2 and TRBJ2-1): EPEVTQTPSHQVTQMGQEVILRCVPISNHLYFYWYRQILGQKVEFLVSFYNNEISEKSEIFDDQFSVERPDGSNFTLKIRSTKLEDSAMYFCASSDGYNEQFFGPGTRLTVL.